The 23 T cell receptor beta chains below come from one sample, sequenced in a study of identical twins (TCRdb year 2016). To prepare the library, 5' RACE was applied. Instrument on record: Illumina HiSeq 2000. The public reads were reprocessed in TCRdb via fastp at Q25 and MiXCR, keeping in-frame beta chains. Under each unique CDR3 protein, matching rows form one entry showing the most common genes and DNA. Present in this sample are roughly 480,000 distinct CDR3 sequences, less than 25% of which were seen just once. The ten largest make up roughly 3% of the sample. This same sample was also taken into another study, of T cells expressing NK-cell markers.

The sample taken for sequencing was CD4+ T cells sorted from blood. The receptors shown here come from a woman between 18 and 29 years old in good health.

In nucleotides, the CDR3 is TGTGCCAGCAGGAACAATCGAAACACCATATATTTT. The encoded protein is CASRNNRNTIYF. The chain employs TRBV4-2 and TRBJ1-3, with D unresolved. Germline loops: CDR1 LGHNA, CDR2 YNFKEQ. V was trimmed by 6 bases and J by 5 bases, leaving 8 bases between them. There are 12 residues in the CDR3.

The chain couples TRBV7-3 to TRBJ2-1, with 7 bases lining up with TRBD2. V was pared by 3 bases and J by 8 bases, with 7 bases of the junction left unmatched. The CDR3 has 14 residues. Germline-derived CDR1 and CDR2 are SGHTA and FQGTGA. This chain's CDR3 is CASSFSGAGDEQFF. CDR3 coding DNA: TGTGCCAGCAGCTTCAGCGGGGCGGGAGATGAGCAGTTCTTC.

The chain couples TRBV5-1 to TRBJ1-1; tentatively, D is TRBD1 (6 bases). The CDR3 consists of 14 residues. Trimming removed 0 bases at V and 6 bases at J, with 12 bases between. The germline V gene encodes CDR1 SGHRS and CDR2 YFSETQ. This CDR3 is CASSLAKGGAEAFF. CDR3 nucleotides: TGCGCCAGCAGCTTGGCCAAAGGGGGGGCTGAAGCTTTCTTT.

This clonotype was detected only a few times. CDR3 amino acids: CAISGATSGFYNEQFF. The CDR3 DNA follows: TGTGCCATCAGTGGTGCGACTAGCGGGTTCTACAATGAGCAGTTCTTC. This sequence joins TRBV10-3 and TRBJ2-1; the match to TRBD2 covers 10 bases. CDR1 and CDR2 (germline): ENHRY, SYGVKD. This CDR3 comprises 16 residues. J was trimmed by 3 bases and V by 4 bases; bases with no gene match: 6.

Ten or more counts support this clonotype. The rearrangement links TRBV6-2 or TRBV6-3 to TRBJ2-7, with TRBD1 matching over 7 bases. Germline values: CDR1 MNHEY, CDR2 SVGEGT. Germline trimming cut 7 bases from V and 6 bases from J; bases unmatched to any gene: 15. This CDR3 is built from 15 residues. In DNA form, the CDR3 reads TGTGCCAGCACCACCTCGAGACAGGGTTTTTCCGAGCAGTACTTC. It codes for CASTTSRQGFSEQYF.

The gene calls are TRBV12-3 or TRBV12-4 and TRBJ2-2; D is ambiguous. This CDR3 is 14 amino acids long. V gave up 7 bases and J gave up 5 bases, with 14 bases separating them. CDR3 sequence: CASNRQVNTGELFF. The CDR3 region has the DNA TGTGCCAGCAACCGACAAGTGAATACCGGGGAGCTGTTTTTT.

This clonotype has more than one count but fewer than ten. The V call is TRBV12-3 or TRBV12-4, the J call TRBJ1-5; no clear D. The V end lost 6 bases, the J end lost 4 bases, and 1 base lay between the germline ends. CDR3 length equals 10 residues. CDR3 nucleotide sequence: TGTGCCAGCAGGAATCAGCCCCAGCATTTT. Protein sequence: CASRNQPQHF.

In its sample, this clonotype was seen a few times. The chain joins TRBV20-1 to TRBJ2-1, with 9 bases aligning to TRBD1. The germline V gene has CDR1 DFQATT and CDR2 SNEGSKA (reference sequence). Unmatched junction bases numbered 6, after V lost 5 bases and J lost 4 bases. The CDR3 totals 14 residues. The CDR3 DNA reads TGCAGTGCTCTTCGACAGGGGGTTTACAATGAGCAGTTCTTC. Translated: CSALRQGVYNEQFF.

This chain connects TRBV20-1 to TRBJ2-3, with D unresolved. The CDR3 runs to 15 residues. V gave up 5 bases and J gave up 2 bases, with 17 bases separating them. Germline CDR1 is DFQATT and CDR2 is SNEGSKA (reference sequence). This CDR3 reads CSAHGPQKITDTQYF. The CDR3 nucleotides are TGCAGTGCTCACGGACCGCAAAAGATCACAGATACGCAGTATTTT.

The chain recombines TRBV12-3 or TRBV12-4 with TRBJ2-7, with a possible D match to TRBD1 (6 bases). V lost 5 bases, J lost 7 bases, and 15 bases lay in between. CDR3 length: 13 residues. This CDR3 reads CASSPLTGLEQYF. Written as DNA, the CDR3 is TGTGCCAGCAGTCCCCTAACAGGGTTGGAGCAGTACTTC.

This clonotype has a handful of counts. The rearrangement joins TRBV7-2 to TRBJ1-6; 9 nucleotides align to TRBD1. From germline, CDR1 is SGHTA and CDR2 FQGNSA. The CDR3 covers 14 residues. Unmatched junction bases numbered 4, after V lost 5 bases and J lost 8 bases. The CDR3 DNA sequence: TGTGCCAGCAGCCGGGACAGGGTTTATTCACCCCTCCACTTT. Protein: CASSRDRVYSPLHF.

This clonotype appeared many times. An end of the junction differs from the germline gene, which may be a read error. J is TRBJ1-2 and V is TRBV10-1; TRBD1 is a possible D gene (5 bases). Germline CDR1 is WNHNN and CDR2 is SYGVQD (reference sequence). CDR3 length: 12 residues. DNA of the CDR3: TGCGCCAGCGGTGACAGTAACTATGGCTACACCTTC. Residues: CASGDSNYGYTF.

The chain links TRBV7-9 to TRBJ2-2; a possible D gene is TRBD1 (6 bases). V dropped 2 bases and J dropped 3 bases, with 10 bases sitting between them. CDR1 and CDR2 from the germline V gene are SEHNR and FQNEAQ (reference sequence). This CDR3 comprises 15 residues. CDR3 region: CASSLSGQYTGELFF. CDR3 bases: TGTGCCAGCAGCTTAAGCGGACAGTACACCGGGGAGCTGTTTTTT.

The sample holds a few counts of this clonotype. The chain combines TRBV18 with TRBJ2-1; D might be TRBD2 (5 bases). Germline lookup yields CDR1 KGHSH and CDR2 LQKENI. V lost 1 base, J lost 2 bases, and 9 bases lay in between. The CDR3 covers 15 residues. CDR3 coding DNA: TGTGCCAGCTCACCACAAAGCGGCACCTACAATGAGCAGTTCTTC. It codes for CASSPQSGTYNEQFF.

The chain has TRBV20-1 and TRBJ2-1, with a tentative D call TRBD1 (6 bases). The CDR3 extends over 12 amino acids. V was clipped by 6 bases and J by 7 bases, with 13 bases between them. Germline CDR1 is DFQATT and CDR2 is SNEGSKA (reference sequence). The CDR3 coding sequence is TGCAGTGCGCACAGGGACGCGAATGAGCAGTTCTTC. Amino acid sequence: CSAHRDANEQFF.

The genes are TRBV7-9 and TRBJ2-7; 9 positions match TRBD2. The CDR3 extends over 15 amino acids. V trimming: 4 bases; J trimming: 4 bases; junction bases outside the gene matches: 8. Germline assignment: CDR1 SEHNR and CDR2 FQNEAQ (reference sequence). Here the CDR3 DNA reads TGTGCCAGCAGCTCCGGACTAGCGCGTCAGTACGAGCAGTACTTC. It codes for CASSSGLARQYEQYF.

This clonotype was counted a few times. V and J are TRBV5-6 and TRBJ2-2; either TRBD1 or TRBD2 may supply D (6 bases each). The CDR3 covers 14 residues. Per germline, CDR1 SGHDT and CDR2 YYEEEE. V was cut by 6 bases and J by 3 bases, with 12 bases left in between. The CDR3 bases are TGTGCCAGCAAGGGGGGACTCTACACCGGGGAGCTGTTTTTT. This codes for CASKGGLYTGELFF.

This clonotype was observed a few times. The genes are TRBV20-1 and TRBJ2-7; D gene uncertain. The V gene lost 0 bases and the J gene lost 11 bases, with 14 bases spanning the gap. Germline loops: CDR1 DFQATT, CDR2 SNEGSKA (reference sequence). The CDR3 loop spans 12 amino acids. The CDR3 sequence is CSARDRQGRKYF. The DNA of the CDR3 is TGCAGTGCTAGAGACAGACAAGGTCGAAAGTACTTC.

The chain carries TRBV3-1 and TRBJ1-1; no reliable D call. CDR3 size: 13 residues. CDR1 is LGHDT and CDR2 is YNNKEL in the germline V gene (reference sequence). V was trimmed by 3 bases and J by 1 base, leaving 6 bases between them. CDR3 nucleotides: TGTGCCAGCAGCCAGCGACAGAACACTGAAGCTTTCTTT. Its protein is CASSQRQNTEAFF. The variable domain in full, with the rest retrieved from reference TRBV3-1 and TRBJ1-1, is DTAVSQTPKYLVTQMGNDKSIKCEQNLGHDTMYWYKQDSKKFLKIMFSYNNKELIINETVPNRFSPKSPDKAHLNLHINSLELGDSAVYFCASSQRQNTEAFFGQGTRLTVV.

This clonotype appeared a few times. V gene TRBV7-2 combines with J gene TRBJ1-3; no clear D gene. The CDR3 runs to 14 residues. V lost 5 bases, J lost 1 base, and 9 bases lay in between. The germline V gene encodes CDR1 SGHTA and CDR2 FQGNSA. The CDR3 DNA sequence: TGTGCCAGCAGCACAGAGTTATCTGGAAACACCATATATTTT. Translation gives CASSTELSGNTIYF.

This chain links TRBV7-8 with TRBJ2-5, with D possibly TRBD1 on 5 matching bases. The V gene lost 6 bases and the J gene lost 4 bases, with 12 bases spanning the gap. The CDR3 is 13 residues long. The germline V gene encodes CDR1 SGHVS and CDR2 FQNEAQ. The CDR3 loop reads CASSSNQGETQYF. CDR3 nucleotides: TGTGCCAGCAGTTCCAACCAGGGAGAGACCCAGTACTTC.

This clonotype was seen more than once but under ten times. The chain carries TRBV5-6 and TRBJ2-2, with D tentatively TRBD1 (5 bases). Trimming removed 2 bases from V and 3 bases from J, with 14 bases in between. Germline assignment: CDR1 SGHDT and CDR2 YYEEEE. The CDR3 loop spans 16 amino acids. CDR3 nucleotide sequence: TGTGCCAGCAGCTTCCACCCGCCAGGGTACACCGGGGAGCTGTTTTTT. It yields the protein CASSFHPPGYTGELFF.

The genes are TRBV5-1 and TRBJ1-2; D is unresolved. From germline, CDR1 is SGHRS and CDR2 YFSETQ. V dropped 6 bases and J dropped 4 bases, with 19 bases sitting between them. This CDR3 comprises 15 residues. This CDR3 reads CASTDSVGSVYGYTF. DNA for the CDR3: TGCGCCAGCACGGACTCAGTGGGCTCGGTCTATGGCTACACCTTC.